Following are 11 T cell receptor beta chains from one sample sequenced in a study of CD8 T cell repertoires and HIV-1 epitope variants. The antigens for these receptors are not known. The repertoire was sequenced with immunoSEQ multiplex PCR; TCRdb's copy has only in-frame clones and lacks some. The table records under 7,000 clones, about 60% of them present only once. The sequencing sample was made of cultured CD8+ T cells derived from PBMCs. These receptors were obtained from a male donor with HIV.

This clone was seen a few times. V usage is TRBV30 and J usage is TRBJ2-4; D tentatively fits TRBD1 or TRBD2 (5 bases each). Germline V CDR1 and CDR2: GTSNPN, SVGIG (reference sequence). The CDR3 sequence is 15 residues long. Trimming took 1 base from V and 6 from J, leaving 16 bases between them. The CDR3 sequence is CAWSAGSGAGNIQYF. The CDR3 DNA follows: TGTGCCTGGAGTGCCGGGTCCGGGGCGGGAAACATTCAGTACTTC.

The chain combines TRBV5-5 with TRBJ2-1; 7 bases match TRBD2. Germline V gene sequence: CDR1 SGHKS, CDR2 YYEKEE (reference sequence). CDR3 length equals 16 residues. The ends lost 4 bases at V and 7 bases at J; junction bases unmatched: 14. The CDR3 nucleotides read TGTGCCAGCAGCCCTGTGGTAGCGGGCCTGGGGAATGAGCAGTTCTTC. This gives the protein CASSPVVAGLGNEQFF.

This sequence joins TRBV6-5 and TRBJ2-7; 10 nucleotides line up with TRBD2. The CDR3 is 15 amino acids. Germline loops: CDR1 MNHEY, CDR2 SVGAGI. With 3 bases clipped from V and 2 bases from J, the junction kept 4 bases outside the gene matches. CDR3 in amino acids: CASSYLAGEPYEQYF. CDR3 in DNA: TGTGCCAGCAGTTATCTAGCGGGAGAACCCTACGAGCAGTACTTC.

This clone was picked up a small number of times. The chain carries TRBV19 and TRBJ1-1, with TRBD1 identical over 8 bases. J gave up 1 base and V 6 bases, and 4 bases lay outside the gene matches. CDR1 is LNHDA and CDR2 is SQIVND in the germline V gene (reference sequence). The CDR3 runs 14 residues. The CDR3 nucleotides are TGTGCCAGTAGGACAGGGGTGCGGAACACTGAAGCTTTCTTT. This gives the protein CASRTGVRNTEAFF. Full variable domain (remainder filled in from reference TRBV19 and TRBJ1-1): DGGITQSPKYLFRKEGQNVTLSCEQNLNHDAMYWYRQDPGQGLRLIYYSQIVNDFQKGDIAEGYSVSREKKESFPLTVTSAQKNPTAFYLCASRTGVRNTEAFFGQGTRLTVV.

Written as DNA, the CDR3 is TGTGCCAGCACCAGGACTAGCGGGGTTCGAGAGACCCAGTACTTC. It specifies CASTRTSGVRETQYF. This chain joins TRBV7-8 and TRBJ2-5; 12 nucleotides match TRBD2. CDR3 length equals 15 residues. With 7 bases clipped from V and 4 bases from J, the junction kept 7 bases outside the gene matches. Per the germline V gene, CDR1 is SGHVS and CDR2 is FQNEAQ.

The chain carries TRBV10-1 and TRBJ1-1, with D possibly TRBD1 on 6 matching bases. CDR1 is WNHNN, CDR2 SYGVQD, per germline (reference sequence). This CDR3 comprises 15 residues. Trimming took 0 bases from V and 1 from J, leaving 9 bases between them. CDR3 region: CASSESRGANTEAFF. Here the CDR3 DNA reads TGCGCCAGCAGTGAGTCGCGGGGGGCGAACACTGAAGCTTTCTTT.

The J gene is TRBJ2-7, the V gene TRBV11-2; 7 nucleotides agree with TRBD1. The CDR3 consists of 14 residues. V dropped 3 bases and J dropped 6; count of bases not matched to a gene: 8. Germline V lookup: CDR1 SGHAT, CDR2 FQNNGV. The CDR3 region has the DNA TGTGCCAGCAGCTTGGGCCAGGGGGTAGCCGAGCAGTACTTC. As protein: CASSLGQGVAEQYF.

The V call is TRBV2, the J call TRBJ2-1; 8 bases are a match to TRBD1. The germline V gene encodes CDR1 SNHLY and CDR2 FYNNEI. The CDR3 totals 17 residues. With 6 bases clipped from V and 2 bases from J, the junction kept 12 bases outside the gene matches. CDR3 coding DNA: TGTGCCAGCAGCTCCATCGGGCAGGGGGCCACCTACAATGAGCAGTTCTTC. This sequence encodes CASSSIGQGATYNEQFF.

CDR3 sequence reads: CASSLSGTGYGYTF. The CDR3 DNA follows: TGTGCCAGCAGTTTATCGGGGACAGGCTATGGCTACACCTTC. The chain uses TRBV27 and TRBJ1-2; 8 bases are a match to TRBD1. The CDR3 consists of 14 residues. CDR1 and CDR2 from the germline V gene are MNHEY and SMNVEV (reference sequence). Losses at the gene ends were 0 bases for V and 4 bases for J; bases not matched to a gene: 1.

The CDR3 protein is CASSPRDRSAYEQYF. The CDR3 DNA is TGTGCCAGCAGCCCTCGGGACAGGTCAGCCTACGAGCAGTACTTC. The V and J genes are TRBV7-9 and TRBJ2-7; 8 bases map to TRBD1. The CDR3 is 15 amino acids. From germline, CDR1 is SEHNR and CDR2 FQNEAQ (reference sequence). V lost 5 bases, J lost 2 bases, and 8 bases stayed unmatched.

This chain links TRBV5-4 with TRBJ2-3; 7 nucleotides line up with TRBD2. J was trimmed by 4 bases and V by 3 bases; bases with no gene match: 17. The CDR3 contains 18 residues. Germline-derived CDR1 and CDR2 are SGHNT and YYREEE (reference sequence). In DNA, the CDR3 is TGTGCCAGCAGCTGGGGGACCCGGCGGGAGTCTCTTGCAGATACGCAGTATTTT. Its translation: CASSWGTRRESLADTQYF.